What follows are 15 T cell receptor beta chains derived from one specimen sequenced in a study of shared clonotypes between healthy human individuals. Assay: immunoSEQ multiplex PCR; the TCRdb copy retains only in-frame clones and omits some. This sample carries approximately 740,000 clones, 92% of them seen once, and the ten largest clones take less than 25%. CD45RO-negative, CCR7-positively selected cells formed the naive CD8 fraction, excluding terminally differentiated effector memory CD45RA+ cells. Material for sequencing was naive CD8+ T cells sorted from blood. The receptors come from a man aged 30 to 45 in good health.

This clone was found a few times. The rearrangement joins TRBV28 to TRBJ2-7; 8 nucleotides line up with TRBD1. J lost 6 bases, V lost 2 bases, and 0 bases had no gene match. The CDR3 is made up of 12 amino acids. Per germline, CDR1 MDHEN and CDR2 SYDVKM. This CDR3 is CASSLTGGEQYF. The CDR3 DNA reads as TGTGCCAGCAGTTTAACAGGGGGCGAGCAGTACTTC.

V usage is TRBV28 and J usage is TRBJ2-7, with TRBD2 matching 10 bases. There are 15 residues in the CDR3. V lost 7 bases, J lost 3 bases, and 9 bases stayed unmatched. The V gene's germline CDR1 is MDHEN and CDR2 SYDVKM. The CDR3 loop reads CASNKLAGVFYEQYF. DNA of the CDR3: TGTGCCAGCAACAAGCTAGCGGGAGTTTTCTACGAGCAGTACTTC.

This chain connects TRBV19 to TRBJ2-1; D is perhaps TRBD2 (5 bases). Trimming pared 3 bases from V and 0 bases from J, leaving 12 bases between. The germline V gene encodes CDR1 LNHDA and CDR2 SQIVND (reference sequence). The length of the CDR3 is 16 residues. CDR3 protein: CASSMETTFSYNEQFF. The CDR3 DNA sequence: TGTGCCAGTAGTATGGAGACTACCTTCTCCTACAATGAGCAGTTCTTC.

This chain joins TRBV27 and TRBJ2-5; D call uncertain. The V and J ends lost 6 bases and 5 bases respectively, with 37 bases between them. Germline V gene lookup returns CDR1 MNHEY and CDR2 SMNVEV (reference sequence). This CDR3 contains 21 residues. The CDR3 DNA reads TGTGCCAGCAGACCTTTATTTTACCCCTCTATTAATGGGATCGATGGGGAGACCCAGTACTTC. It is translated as CASRPLFYPSINGIDGETQYF.

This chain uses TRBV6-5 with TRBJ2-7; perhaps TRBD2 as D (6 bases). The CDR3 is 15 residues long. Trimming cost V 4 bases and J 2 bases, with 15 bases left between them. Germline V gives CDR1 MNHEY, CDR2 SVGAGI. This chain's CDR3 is CASSFTGDRTYEQYF. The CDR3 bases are TGTGCCAGCAGTTTCACGGGGGACCGAACCTACGAGCAGTACTTC.

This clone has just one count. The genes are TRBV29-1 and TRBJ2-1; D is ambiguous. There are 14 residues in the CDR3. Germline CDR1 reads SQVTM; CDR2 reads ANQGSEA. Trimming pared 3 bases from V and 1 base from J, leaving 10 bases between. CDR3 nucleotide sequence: TGCAGCGTTGAGGGCAGCCGATCCTACAATGAGCAGTTCTTC. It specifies CSVEGSRSYNEQFF.

The CDR3 region has the DNA TGTGCCAGCAGGCCTCCCCCGGAGGGCGGCTACAATGAGCAGTTCTTC. Encoded protein: CASRPPPEGGYNEQFF. V gene TRBV9 combines with J gene TRBJ2-1; maybe TRBD2 (6 bases). This CDR3 contains 16 residues. V was shortened by 5 bases and J by 3 bases, with 18 bases between the two germline ends. Germline CDR1 is SGDLS and CDR2 is YYNGEE. The full variable domain, in which reference TRBV9 and TRBJ2-1 provide the parts outside the CDR3, is DSGVTQTPKHLITATGQRVTLRCSPRSGDLSVYWYQQSLDQGLQFLIQYYNGEERAKGNILERFSAQQFPDLHSELNLSSLELGDSALYFCASRPPPEGGYNEQFFGPGTRLTVL.

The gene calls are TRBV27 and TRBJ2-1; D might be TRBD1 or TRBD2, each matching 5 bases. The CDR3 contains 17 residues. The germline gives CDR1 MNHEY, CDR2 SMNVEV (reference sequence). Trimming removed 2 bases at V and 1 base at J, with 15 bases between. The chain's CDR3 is CASSLLEGPSSYNEQFF. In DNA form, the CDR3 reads TGTGCCAGCAGTTTACTTGAGGGACCCTCATCCTACAATGAGCAGTTCTTC.

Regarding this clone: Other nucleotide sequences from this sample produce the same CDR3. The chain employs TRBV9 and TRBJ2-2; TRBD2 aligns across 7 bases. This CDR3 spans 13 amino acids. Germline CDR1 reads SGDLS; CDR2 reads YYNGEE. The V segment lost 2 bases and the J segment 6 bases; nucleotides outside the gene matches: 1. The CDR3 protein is CASSVRGAGELFF. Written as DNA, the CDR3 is TGTGCCAGCAGCGTCCGGGGGGCCGGGGAGCTGTTTTTT.

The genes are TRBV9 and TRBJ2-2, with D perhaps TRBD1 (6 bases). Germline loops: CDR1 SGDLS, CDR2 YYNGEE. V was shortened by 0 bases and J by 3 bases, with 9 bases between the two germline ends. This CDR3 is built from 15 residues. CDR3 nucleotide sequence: TGTGCCAGCAGCGTAGGAGGGGGTGACACCGGGGAGCTGTTTTTT. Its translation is CASSVGGGDTGELFF.

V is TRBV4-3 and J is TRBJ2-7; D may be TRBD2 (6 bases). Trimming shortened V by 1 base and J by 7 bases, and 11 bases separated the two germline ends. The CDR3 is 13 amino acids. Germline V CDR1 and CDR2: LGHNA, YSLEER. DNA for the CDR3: TGCGCCAGCAGCCAAGTCGGGGGTCGGGAGCAGTACTTC. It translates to CASSQVGGREQYF.

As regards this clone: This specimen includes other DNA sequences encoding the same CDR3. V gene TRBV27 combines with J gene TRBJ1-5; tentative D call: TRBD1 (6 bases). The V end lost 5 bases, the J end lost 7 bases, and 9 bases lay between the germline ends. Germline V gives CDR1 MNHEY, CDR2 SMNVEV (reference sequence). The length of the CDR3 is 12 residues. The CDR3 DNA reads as TGTGCCAGCAGTAGGGGGGGACAGCCCCAGCATTTT. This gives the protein CASSRGGQPQHF.

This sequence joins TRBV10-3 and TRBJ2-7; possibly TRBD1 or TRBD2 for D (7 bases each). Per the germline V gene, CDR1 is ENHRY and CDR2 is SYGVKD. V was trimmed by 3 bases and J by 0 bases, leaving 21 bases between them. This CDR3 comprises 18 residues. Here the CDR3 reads CAISDHQGEREASYEQYF. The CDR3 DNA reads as TGTGCCATCAGTGACCACCAGGGGGAGCGGGAAGCCTCCTACGAGCAGTACTTC.

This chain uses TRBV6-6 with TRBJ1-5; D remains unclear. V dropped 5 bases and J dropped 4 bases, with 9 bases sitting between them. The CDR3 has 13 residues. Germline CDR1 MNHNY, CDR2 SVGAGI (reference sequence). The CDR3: CASSGHGNQPQHF. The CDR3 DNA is TGTGCCAGCAGTGGGCACGGTAATCAGCCCCAGCATTTT.

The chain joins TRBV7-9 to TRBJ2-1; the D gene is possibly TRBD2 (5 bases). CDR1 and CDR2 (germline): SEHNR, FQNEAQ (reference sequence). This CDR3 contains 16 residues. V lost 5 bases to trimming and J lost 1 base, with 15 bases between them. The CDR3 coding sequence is TGTGCCAGCAGCCCATCAACTAGTAGGTCCTACAATGAGCAGTTCTTC. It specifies CASSPSTSRSYNEQFF.